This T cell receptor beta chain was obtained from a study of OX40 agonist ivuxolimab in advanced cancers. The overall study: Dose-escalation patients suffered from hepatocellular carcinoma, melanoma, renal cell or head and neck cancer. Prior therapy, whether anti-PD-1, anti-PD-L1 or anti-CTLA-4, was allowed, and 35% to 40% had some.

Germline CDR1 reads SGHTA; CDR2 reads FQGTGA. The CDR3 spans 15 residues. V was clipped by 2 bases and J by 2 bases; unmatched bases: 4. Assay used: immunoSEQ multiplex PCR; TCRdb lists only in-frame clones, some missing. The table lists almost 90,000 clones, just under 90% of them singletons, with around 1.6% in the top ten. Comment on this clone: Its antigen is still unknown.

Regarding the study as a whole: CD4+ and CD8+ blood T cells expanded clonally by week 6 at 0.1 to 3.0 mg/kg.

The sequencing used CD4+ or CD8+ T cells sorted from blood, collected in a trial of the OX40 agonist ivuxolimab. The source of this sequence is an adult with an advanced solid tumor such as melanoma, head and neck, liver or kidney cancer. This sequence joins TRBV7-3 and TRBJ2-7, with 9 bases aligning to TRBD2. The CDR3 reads CASSLASGGPYEQYF. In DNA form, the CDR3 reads TGTGCCAGCAGCTTAGCCAGCGGGGGGCCCTACGAGCAGTACTTC.